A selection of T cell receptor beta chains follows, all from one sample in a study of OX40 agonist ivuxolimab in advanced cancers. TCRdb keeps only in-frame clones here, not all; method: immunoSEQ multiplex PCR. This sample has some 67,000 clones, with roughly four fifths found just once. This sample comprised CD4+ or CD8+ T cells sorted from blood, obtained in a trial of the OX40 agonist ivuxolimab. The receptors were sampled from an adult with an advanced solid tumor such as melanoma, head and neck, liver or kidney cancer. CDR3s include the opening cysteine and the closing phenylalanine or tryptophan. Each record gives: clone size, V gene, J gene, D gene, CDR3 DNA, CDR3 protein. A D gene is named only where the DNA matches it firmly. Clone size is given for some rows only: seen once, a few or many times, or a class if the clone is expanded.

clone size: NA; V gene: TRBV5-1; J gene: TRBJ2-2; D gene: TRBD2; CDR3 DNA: TGCGCCAGCAGCCTAGCGGGGGGCAACACCGGGGAGCTGTTTTTT; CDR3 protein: CASSLAGGNTGELFF
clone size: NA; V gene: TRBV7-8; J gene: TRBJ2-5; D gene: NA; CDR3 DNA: TGTGCCAGCAGCAATCTAGTTCTTCGGGAAGAGACCCAGTACTTC; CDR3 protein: CASSNLVLREETQYF
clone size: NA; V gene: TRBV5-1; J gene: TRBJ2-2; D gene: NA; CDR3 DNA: TGCGCCAGTTCGGGGGGCGGAAACACCGGGGAGCTGTTTTTT; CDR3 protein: CASSGGGNTGELFF
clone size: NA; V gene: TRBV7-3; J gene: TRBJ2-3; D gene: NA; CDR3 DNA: TGTGCCAGCAGCCGAACCTACGGGACTAGCACAGATACGCAGTATTTT; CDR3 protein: CASSRTYGTSTDTQYF
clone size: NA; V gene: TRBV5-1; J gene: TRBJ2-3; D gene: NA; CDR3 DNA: TGCGCCAGCAGCTTGGGGCATAGCACAGATACGCAGTATTTT; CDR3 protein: CASSLGHSTDTQYF
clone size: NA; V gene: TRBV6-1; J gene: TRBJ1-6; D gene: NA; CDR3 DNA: TGTGCCAGCTACAACCGTAATTCACCCCTCCACTTT; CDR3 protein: CASYNRNSPLHF
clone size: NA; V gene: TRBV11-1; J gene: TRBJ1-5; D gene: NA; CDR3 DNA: TGTGCCAGCAGCTTGACAGGTAATCAGCCCCAGCATTTT; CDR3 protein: CASSLTGNQPQHF
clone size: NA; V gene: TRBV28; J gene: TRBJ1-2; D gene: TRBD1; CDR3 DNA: TGTGCCAGCACTGGGACCGGGACAGGGTCCTATGGCTACACCTTC; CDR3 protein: CASTGTGTGSYGYTF
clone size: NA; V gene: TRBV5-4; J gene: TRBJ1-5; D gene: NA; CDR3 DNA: TGTGCCAGCAGCTTGCAGGGCAATCAGCCCCAGCATTTT; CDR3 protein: CASSLQGNQPQHF
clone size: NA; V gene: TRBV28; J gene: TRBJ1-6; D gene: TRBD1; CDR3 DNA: TGTGCCAGCAATGGACAGGGGGACTATAATTCACCCCTCCACTTT; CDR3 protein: CASNGQGDYNSPLHF
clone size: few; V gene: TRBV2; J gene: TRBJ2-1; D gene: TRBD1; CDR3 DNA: TGTGCCAGCAGTGAAGTCGGACAGGGCTGGGCTGAGCAGTTCTTC; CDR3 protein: CASSEVGQGWAEQFF
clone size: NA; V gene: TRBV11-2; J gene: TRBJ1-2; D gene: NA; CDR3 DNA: TGTGCCAGCAGCTTAGCAGGGGCCTATGGCTACACCTTC; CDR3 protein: CASSLAGAYGYTF
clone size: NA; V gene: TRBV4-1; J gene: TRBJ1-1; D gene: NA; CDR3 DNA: TGCGCCAGCAGCCAACAGGATGACTTTATGAACACTGAAGCTTTCTTT; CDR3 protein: CASSQQDDFMNTEAFF
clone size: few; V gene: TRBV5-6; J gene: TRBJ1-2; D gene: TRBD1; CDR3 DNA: TGTGCCAGCAGCTCCGGACAGGCGAACTATGGCTACACCTTC; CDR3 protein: CASSSGQANYGYTF
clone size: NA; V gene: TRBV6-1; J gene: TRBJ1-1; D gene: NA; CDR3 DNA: TGTGCCAGCAGTGTAAATATGAACACTGAAGCTTTCTTT; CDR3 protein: CASSVNMNTEAFF
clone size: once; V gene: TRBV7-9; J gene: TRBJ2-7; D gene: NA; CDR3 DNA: TGTGCCAGCAGCGTGGGGGACCGCGGGATCTCCTACGAGCAGTACTTC; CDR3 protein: CASSVGDRGISYEQYF
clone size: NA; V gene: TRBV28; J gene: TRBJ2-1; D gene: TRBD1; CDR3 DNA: TGTGCCAGCGGGGCAGGGGGATGGGACTACAATGAGCAGTTCTTC; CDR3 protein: CASGAGGWDYNEQFF
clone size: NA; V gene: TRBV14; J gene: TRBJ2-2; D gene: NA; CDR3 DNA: TGTGCCAGCAGCCAAGCCTTGGGACTCCGAGGCGGGGAGCTGTTTTTT; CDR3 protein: CASSQALGLRGGELFF
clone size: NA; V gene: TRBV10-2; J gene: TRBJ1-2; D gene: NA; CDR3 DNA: TGCGCCAGCAGTACAGGGCGAGGCTACACCTTC; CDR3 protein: CASSTGRGYTF
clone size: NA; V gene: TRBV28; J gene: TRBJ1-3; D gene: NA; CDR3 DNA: TGTGCCAGCAGCCGGGGGCTCGGAAACACCATATATTTT; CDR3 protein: CASSRGLGNTIYF
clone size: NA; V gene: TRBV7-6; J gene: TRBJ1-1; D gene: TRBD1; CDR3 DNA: TGTGCCAGCAGCTTAGGGGGGACAGGGATTATAGTAACTGAAGCTTTCTTT; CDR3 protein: CASSLGGTGIIVTEAFF
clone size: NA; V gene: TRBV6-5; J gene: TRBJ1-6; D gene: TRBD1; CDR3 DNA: TGTGCCAGCAGACGAAGGACAGGGGACAATTCACCCCTCCACTTT; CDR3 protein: CASRRRTGDNSPLHF
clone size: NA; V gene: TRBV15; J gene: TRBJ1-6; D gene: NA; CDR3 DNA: TGTGCCACCGGCAGCAGCAATTCACCCCTCCACTTT; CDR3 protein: CATGSSNSPLHF
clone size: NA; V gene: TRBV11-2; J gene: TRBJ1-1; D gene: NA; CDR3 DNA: TGTGCCAGCAGCTGGGGAAGGGGCGCTTTCTTT; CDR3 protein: CASSWGRGAFF
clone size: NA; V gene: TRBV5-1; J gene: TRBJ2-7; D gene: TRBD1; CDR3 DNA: TGCGCCAGCAGCTTGTCTCTGGGGACAGGGGGGTTTTCCTACGAGCAGTACTTC; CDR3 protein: CASSLSLGTGGFSYEQYF
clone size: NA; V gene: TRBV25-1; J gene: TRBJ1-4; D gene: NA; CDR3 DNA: TGTGCCAGCAGCCGAGTTTGGGGGTCTAATGAAAAACTGTTTTTT; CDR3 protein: CASSRVWGSNEKLFF
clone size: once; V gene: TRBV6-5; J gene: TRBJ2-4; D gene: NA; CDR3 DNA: TGTGCCAGCAGTTACCGGGGGGCGGGAAACATTCAGTACTTC; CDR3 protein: CASSYRGAGNIQYF
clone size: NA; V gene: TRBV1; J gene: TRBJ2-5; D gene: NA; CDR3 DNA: TGCACCAGCAGAGACAGGGGTGGAGAGACCCAGTACTTC; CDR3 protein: CTSRDRGGETQYF
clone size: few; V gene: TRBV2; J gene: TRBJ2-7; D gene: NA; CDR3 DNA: TGTGCCAGCAGTGAATCGCGGGACATAAGATACGAGCAGTACTTC; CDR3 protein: CASSESRDIRYEQYF
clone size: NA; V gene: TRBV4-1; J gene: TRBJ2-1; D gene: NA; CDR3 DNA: TGCGCCAGCAGAGAAATGGCGGGGTTTCTTAAAAATGAGCAGTTCTTC; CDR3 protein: CASREMAGFLKNEQFF
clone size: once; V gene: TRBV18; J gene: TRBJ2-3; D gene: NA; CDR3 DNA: TGTGCCAGCTCGACCGGAGGCTCAGTGGTGGCAGATACGCAGTATTTT; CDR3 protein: CASSTGGSVVADTQYF
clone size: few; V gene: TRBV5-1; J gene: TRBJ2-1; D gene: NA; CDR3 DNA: TGCGCCAGCAGCTTGGATGGGGGCGCGGGCGATGAGCAGTTCTTC; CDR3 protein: CASSLDGGAGDEQFF
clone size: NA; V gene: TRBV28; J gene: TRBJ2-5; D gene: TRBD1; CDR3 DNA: TGTGCCAGCACCTCCCGAGGGACAGGGTTCCAAGAGACCCAGTACTTC; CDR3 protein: CASTSRGTGFQETQYF
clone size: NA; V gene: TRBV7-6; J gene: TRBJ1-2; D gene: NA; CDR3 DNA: TGTGCCAGCAGCTTAGCCCCAGGGAGCCTCAACTATGGCTACACCTTC; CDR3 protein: CASSLAPGSLNYGYTF
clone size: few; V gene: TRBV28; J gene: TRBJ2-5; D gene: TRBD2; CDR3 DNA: TGTGCCAGCAACCTAATCCCTGGGAGGGTGGAAGAGACCCAGTACTTC; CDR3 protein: CASNLIPGRVEETQYF
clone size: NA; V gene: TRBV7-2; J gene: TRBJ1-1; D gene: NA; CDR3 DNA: TGTGCCAGCAGCTTAGTTTCTCAGAACACTGAAGCTTTCTTT; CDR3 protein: CASSLVSQNTEAFF
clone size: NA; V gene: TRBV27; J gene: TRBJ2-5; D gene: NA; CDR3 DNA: TGTGCCAGCAGTTTATCGGGCGAGACCCAGTACTTC; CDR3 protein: CASSLSGETQYF
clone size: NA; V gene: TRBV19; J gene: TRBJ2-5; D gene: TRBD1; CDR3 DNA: TGTGCCAGGGCGACAGGGAAAGAGACCCAGTACTTC; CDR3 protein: CARATGKETQYF
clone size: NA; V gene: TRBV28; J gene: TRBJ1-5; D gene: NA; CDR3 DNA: TGTACCAGCAGTTTACCGGAACAGGTTAGCAATCAGCCCCAGCATTTT; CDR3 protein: CTSSLPEQVSNQPQHF
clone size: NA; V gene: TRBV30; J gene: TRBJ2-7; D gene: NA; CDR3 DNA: TGTGCCTGGAGTCCTAGGGGGAACTACGAGCAGTACTTC; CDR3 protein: CAWSPRGNYEQYF
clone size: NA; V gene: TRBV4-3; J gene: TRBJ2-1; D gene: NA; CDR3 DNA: TGCGCCAGCAGCCAAGCAGGACTCGGGATTAACAATGAGCAGTTCTTC; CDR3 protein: CASSQAGLGINNEQFF
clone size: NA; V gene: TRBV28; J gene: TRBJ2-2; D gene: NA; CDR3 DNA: TGTGCCAGCAGGCCAATAACACTCGCCGGGGAGCTGTTTTTT; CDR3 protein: CASRPITLAGELFF
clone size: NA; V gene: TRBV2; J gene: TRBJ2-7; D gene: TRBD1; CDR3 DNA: TGTGCCACGTGGGGGCAGGGGGAACCCTACGAGCAGTACTTC; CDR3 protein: CATWGQGEPYEQYF
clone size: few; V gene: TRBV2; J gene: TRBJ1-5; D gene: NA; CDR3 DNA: TGTGCCAGCAGTGTTGGGAATCAGCCCCAGCATTTT; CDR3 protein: CASSVGNQPQHF
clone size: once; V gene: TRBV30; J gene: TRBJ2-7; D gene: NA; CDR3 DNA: TGTGCCTGGAGTGTAATCCCTGTAGGCGAGCAGTACTTC; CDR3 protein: CAWSVIPVGEQYF
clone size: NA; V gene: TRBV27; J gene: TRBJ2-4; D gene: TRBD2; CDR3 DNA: TGTGCCAGCAGCTTAGGGAGGGGTGGCAAAAACATTCAGTACTTC; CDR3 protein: CASSLGRGGKNIQYF
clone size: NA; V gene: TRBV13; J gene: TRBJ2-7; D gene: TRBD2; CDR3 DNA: TGTGCCAGCAGCTTAGGATCGGCTAGCGGGTTCTCCTCCTACGAGCAGTACTTC; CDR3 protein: CASSLGSASGFSSYEQYF
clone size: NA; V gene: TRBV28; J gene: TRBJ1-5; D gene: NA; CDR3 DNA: TGTGCCAGCAGCATTATAGGGGTGGCTAGCAATCAGCCCCAGCATTTT; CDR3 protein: CASSIIGVASNQPQHF
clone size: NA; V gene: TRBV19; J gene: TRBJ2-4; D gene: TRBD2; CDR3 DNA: TGTGCCAGTAATCAGGCGGGGGAGAAAAACATTCAGTACTTC; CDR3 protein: CASNQAGEKNIQYF
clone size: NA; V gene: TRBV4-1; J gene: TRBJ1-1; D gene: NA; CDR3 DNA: TGCGCCAGCAGCCAAACCCCCAGGGGGAACACTGAAGCTTTCTTT; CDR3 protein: CASSQTPRGNTEAFF
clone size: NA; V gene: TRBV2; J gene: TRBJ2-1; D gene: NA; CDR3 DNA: TGTGCCAGCAGCGTCGCATGGGGCTCCTACAATGAGCAGTTCTTC; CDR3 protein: CASSVAWGSYNEQFF
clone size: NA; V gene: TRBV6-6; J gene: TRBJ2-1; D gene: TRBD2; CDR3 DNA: TGTGCCAGCAGTTCCCGACTAGCGGTTAACAATGAGCAGTTCTTC; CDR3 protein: CASSSRLAVNNEQFF
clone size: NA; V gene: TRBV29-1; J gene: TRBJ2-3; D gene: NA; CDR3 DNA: TGCAGCGTTGAATGGGGGGGCCGGGCAGATACGCAGTATTTT; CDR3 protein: CSVEWGGRADTQYF
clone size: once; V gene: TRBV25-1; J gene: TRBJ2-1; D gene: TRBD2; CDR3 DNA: TGTGCCAGCAGTGACCAGCGCGGGAGGTTAGGGGAGCAGTTCTTC; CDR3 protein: CASSDQRGRLGEQFF